The clone carrying this T cell receptor beta chain has a handful of counts. Its specificity is not known. Trimming removed 2 bases from V and 10 bases from J, with 6 bases in between. Germline V lookup: CDR1 MDHEN, CDR2 SYDVKM. The CDR3 has 11 amino acids. This entry is derived from a study of vaccination and CD4 T cells after COVID-19. With the Oncomine TCR Beta short-read assay, DNA from cultured CD4+ T cells was sequenced. A single record per CDR3 protein comes from TCRdb applying MiXCR to the PCR reads. The table shows about 20,000 distinct CDR3 sequences, with roughly 67% occurring only once. Treatment specified: roughly ten-day PBMC culture with coronavirus spike peptide pools or control peptides (ViraFEST assay).

Sequencing used CD4+ T cells from blood, cultured in vitro. The rearrangement uses TRBV28 and TRBJ2-1; D possibly corresponds to TRBD2 (5 bases). This TCR derives from a human donor who had recovered from COVID-19. The CDR3 sequence: CASSLRREQFF. The CDR3 nucleotides are TGTGCCAGCAGTTTACGGAGGGAGCAGTTCTTC.